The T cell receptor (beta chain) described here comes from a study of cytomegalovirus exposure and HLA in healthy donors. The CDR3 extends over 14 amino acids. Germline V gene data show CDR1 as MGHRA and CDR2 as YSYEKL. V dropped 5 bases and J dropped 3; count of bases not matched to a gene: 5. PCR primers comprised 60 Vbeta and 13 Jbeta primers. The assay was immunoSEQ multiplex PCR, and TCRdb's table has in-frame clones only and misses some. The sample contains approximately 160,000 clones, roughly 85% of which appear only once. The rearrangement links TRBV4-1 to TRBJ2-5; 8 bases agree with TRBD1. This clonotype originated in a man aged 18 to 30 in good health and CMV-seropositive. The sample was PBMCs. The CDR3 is CASSKLGQEETQYF. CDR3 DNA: TGCGCCAGCAGCAAACTGGGACAGGAAGAGACCCAGTACTTC.